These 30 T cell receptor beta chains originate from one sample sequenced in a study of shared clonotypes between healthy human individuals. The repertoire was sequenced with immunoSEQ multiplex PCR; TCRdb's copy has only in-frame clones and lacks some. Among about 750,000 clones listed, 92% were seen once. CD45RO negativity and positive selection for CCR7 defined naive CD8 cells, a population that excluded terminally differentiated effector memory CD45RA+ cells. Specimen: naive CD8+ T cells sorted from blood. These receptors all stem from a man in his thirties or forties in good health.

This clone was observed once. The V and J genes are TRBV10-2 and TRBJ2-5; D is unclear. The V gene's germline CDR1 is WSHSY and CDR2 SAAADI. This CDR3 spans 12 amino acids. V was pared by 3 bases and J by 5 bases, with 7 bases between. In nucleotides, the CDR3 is TGCGCCAGCAGTGAAGGCTGGGAGACCCAGTACTTC. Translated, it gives CASSEGWETQYF.

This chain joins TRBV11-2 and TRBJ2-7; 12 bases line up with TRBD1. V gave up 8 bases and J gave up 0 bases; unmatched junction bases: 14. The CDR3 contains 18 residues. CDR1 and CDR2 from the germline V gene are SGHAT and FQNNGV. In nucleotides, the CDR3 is TGTGCCAGCTCGGGGACGGGACAGGGGGCGAAAAGCTCCTACGAGCAGTACTTC. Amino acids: CASSGTGQGAKSSYEQYF. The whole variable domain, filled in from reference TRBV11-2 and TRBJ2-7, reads EAGVAQSPRYKIIEKRQSVAFWCNPISGHATLYWYQQILGQGPKLLIQFQNNGVVDDSQLPKDRFSAERLKGVDSTLKIQPAKLEDSAVYLCASSGTGQGAKSSYEQYFGPGTRLTVT.

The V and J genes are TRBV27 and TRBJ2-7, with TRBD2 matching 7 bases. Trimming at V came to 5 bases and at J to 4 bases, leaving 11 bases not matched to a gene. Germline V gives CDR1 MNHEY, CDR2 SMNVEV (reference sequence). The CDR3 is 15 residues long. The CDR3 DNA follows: TGTGCCAGCAGTGCCTTGGGGCTAGCGGAATACGAGCAGTACTTC. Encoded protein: CASSALGLAEYEQYF.

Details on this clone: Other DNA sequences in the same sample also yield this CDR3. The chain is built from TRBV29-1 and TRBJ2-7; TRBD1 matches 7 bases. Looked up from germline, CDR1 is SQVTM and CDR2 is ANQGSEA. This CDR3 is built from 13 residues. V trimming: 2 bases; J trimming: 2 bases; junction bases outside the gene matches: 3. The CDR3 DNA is TGCAGCGTTGAAACAGGGGTGCCCTACGAGCAGTACTTC. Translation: CSVETGVPYEQYF.

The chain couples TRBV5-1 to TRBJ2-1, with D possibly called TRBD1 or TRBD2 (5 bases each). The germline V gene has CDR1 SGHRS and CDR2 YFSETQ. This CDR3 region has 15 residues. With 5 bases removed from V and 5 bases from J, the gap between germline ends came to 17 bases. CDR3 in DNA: TGCGCCAGCAGGGGCCCCGGGGCGCCCCACAATGAGCAGTTCTTC. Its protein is CASRGPGAPHNEQFF. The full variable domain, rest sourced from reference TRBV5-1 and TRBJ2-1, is KAGVTQTPRYLIKTRGQQVTLSCSPISGHRSVSWYQQTPGQGLQFLFEYFSETQRNKGNFPGRFSGRQFSNSRSEMNVSTLELGDSALYLCASRGPGAPHNEQFFGPGTRLTVL.

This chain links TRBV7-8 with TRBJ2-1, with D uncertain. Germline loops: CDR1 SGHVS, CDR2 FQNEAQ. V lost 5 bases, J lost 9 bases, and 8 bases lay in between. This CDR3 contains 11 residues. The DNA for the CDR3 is TGTGCCAGCAGCCCAGGTCCTGAGCAGTTCTTC. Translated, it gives CASSPGPEQFF.

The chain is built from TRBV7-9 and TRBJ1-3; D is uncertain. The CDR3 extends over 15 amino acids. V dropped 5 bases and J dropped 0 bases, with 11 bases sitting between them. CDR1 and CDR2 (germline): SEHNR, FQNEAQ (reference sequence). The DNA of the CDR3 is TGTGCCAGCAGCAACGGGTCCTTCTCTGGAAACACCATATATTTT. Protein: CASSNGSFSGNTIYF.

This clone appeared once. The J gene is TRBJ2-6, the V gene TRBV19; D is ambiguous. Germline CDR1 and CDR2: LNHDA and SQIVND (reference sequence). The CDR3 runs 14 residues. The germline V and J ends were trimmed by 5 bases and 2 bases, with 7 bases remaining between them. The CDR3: CASSPGPGANVLTF. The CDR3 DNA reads TGTGCCAGTAGTCCGGGCCCTGGGGCCAACGTCCTGACTTTC.

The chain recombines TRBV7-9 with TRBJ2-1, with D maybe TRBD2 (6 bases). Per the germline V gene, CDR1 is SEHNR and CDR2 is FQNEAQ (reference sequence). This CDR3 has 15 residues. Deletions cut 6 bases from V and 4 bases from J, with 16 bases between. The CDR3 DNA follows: TGTGCCAGCAGTTCCACCGCGGGGTTTTACAATGAGCAGTTCTTC. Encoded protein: CASSSTAGFYNEQFF.

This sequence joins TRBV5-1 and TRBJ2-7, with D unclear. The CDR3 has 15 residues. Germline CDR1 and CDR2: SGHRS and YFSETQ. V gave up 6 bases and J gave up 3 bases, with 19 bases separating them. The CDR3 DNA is TGCGCCAGCAATCGAGAGGACGGCGCAATCTACGAGCAGTACTTC. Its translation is CASNREDGAIYEQYF.

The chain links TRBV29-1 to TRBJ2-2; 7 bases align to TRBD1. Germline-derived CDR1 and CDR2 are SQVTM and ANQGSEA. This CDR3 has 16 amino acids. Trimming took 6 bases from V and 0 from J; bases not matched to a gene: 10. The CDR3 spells CSVPGTAVANTGELFF. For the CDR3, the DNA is TGCAGCGTGCCCGGGACAGCCGTCGCGAACACCGGGGAGCTGTTTTTT.

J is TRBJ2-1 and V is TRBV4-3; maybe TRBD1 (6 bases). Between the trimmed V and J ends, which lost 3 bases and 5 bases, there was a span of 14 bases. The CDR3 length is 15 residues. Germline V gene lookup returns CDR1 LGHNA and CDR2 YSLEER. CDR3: CASSQRLWTDNEQFF. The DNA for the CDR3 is TGCGCCAGCAGCCAGAGGCTATGGACAGACAATGAGCAGTTCTTC.

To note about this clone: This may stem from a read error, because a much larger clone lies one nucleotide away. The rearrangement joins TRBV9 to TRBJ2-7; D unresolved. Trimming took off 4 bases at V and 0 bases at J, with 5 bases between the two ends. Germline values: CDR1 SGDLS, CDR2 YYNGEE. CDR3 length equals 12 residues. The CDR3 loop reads CASSSVSYEQYF. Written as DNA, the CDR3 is TGTGCCAGCAGCTCCGTCTCCTACGAGCAGTACTTC.

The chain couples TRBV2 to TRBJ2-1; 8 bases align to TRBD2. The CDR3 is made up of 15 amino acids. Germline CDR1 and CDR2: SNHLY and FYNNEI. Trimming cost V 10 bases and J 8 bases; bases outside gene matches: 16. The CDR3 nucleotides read TGTGCCATCCACCTGGGTGGCGGGAGGATATATGAGCAGTTCTTC. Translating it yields CAIHLGGGRIYEQFF.

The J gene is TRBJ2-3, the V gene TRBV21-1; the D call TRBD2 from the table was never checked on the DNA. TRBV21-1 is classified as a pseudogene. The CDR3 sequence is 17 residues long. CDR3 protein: CASPIYRLAGSTDTQYF. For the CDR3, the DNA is TGTGCCAGCCCCATTTATAGGTTAGCGGGCAGCACAGATACGCAGTATTTT.

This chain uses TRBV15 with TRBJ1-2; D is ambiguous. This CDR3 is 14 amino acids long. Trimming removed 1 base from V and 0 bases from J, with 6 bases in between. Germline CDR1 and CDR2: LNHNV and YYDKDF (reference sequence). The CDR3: CATSRAGTNYGYTF. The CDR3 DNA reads TGTGCCACCAGCAGAGCCGGGACTAACTATGGCTACACCTTC.

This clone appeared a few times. CDR3 sequence: CASSLLVHEQFF. The CDR3, as DNA: TGTGCCAGCAGTCTCCTGGTCCATGAGCAGTTCTTC. V gene TRBV6-6 combines with J gene TRBJ2-1; D uncertain. The CDR3 is 12 amino acids. CDR1 MNHNY and CDR2 SVGAGI come from the germline V gene (reference sequence). With 5 bases removed from V and 8 bases from J, the gap between germline ends came to 10 bases.

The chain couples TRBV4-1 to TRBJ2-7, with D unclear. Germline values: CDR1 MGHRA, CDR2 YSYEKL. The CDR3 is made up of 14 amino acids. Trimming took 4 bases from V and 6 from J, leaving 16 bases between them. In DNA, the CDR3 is TGCGCCAGCAGCCTGCTTTTGGGGATGGGCGAGCAGTACTTC. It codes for CASSLLLGMGEQYF.

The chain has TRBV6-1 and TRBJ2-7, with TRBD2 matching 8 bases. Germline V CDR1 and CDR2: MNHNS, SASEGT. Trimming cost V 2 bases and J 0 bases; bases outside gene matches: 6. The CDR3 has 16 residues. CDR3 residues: CASSEILAGYSYEQYF. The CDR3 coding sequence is TGTGCCAGCAGTGAAATCCTAGCGGGTTACTCCTACGAGCAGTACTTC.

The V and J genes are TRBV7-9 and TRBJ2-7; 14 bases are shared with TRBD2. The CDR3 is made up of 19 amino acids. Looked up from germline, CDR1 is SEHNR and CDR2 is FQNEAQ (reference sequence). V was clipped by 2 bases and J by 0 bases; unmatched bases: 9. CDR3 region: CASSLFGLAGGRGSYEQYF. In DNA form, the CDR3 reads TGTGCCAGCAGCTTATTTGGACTAGCGGGAGGAAGGGGCTCCTACGAGCAGTACTTC.

The CDR3 coding sequence is TGTGCCAGCTCACCCTATGAGGGGCTAGCGAGCACAGATACGCAGTATTTT. This sequence encodes CASSPYEGLASTDTQYF. The chain combines TRBV18 with TRBJ2-3; possibly TRBD2 for D (6 bases). CDR1 and CDR2 (germline): KGHSH, LQKENI. The CDR3 has 17 amino acids. Trimming stripped 3 bases from V and 0 bases from J, with 16 bases between.

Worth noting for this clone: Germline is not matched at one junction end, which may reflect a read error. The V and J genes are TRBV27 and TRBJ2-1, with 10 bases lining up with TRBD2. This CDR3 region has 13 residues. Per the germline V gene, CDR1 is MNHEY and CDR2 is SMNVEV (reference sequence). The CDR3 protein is CASSFSLSGRAVF. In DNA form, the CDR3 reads TGTGCCAGCAGTTTTAGCTTGAGCGGGAGGGCCGTCTTC.

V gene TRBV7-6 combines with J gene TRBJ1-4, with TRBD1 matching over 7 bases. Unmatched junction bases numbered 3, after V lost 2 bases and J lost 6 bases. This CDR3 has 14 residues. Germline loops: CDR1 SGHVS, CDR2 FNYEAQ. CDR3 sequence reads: CASSLNRGDEKLFF. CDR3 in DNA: TGTGCCAGCAGCTTAAACAGGGGAGATGAAAAACTGTTTTTT.

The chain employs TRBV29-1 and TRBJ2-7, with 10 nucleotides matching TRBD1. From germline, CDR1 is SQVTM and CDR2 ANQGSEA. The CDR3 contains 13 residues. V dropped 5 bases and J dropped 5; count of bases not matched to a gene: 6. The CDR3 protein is CSVLTGGIDEQYF. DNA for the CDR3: TGCAGCGTTTTGACAGGGGGCATCGACGAGCAGTACTTC.

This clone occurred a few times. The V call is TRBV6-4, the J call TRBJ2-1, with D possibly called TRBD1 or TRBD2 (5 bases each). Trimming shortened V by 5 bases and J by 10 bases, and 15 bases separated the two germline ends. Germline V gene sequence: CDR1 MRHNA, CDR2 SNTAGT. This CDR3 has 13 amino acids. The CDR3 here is CASSPGTSLEQFF. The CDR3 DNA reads TGTGCCAGCAGTCCCGGGACGTCCCTAGAGCAGTTCTTC.

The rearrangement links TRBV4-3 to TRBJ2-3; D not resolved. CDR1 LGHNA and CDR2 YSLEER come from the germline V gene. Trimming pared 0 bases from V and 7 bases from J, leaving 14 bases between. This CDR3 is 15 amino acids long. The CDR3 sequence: CASSQDRATLNTQYF. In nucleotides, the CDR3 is TGCGCCAGCAGCCAAGATAGGGCCACTTTGAATACGCAGTATTTT.

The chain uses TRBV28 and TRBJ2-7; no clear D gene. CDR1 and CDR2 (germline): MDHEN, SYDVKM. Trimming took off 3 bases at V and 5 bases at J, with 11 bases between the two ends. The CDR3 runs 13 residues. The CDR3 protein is CASSFPFRDEQYF. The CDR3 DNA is TGTGCCAGCAGTTTCCCCTTCCGGGACGAGCAGTACTTC.

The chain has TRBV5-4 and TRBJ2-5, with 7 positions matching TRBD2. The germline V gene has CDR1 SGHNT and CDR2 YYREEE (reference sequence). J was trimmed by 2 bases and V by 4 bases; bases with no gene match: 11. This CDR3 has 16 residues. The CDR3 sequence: CASSLGGKGFQETQYF. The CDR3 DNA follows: TGTGCCAGCAGCCTGGGGGGGAAGGGGTTTCAAGAGACCCAGTACTTC.

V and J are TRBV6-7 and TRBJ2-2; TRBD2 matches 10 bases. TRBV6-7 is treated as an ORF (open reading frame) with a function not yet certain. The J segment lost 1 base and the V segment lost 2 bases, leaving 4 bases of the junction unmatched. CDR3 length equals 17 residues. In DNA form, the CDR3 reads TGTGCCAGCAGTTACCATCGGACTAGCGGGAACACCGGGGAGCTGTTTTTT. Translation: CASSYHRTSGNTGELFF.

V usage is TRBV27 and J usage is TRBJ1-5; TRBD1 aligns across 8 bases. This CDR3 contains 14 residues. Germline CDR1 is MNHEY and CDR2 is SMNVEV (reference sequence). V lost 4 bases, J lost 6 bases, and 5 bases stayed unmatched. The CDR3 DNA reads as TGTGCCAGCAGTTACAGGGGGTATGGTCAGCCCCAGCATTTT. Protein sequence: CASSYRGYGQPQHF.